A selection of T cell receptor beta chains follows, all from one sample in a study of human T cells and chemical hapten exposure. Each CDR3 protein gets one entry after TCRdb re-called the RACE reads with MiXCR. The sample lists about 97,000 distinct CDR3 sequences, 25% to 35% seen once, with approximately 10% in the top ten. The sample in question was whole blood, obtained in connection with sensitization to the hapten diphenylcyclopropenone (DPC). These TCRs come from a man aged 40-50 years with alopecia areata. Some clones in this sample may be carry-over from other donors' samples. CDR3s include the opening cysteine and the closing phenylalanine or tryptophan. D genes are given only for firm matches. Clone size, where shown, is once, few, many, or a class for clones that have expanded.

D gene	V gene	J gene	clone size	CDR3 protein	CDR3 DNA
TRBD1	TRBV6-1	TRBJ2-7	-	CASSRQGYYEQYF	TGTGCCAGCAGCAGACAGGGGTATTACGAGCAGTACTTC
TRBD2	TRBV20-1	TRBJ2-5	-	CSATIAGIETQYF	TGCAGTGCTACGATAGCGGGAATAGAGACCCAGTACTTC
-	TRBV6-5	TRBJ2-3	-	CASSPPGNTDTQYF	TGTGCCAGCAGCCCTCCCGGGAACACAGATACGCAGTATTTT
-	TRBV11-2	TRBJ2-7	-	CASSLVGQSYEQYF	TGTGCCAGCAGCTTAGTCGGCCAGAGCTACGAGCAGTACTTC
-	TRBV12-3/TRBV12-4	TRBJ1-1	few	CASSLSTLRTEAFF	TGTGCCAGCAGTTTGTCTACGTTGCGCACTGAAGCTTTCTTT
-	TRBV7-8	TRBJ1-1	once	CASSLAPKSSTEAFF	TGTGCCAGCAGCTTAGCGCCTAAGAGTAGCACTGAAGCTTTCTTT
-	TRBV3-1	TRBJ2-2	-	CASSRGMDTGELFF	TGTGCCAGCAGCCGGGGGATGGACACCGGGGAGCTGTTTTTT
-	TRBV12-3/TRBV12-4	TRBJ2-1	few	CASSLSPIEDEQFF	TGTGCCAGCAGTTTAAGCCCAATAGAGGATGAGCAGTTCTTC
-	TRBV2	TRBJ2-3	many	CATSGRSIDTQYF	TGTGCCACTTCGGGGAGGTCAATAGATACGCAGTATTTT
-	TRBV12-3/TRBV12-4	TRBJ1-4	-	CASSPPLGGPNEKLFF	TGTGCCAGCAGTCCCCCCTTGGGCGGCCCCAATGAAAAACTGTTTTTT
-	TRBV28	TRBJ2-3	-	CASSLIGTHLRGTQYF	TGTGCCAGCAGTTTAATAGGGACCCACCTTCGTGGTACGCAGTATTTT
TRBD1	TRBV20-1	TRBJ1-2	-	CSAREFTGTGAYGDTF	TGCAGTGCTAGGGAGTTTACCGGGACAGGGGCTTATGGCGACACCTTC
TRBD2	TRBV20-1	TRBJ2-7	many	CSAPGTSGGSSYEQYF	TGCAGTGCCCCCGGGACTAGCGGAGGGAGCTCCTACGAGCAGTACTTC
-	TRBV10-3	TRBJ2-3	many	CATFFGESSTDTQYF	TGTGCCACTTTCTTCGGGGAGTCTAGCACAGATACGCAGTATTTT
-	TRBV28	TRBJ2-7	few	CASSAASYEQYF	TGTGCCAGCAGTGCCGCCAGCTACGAGCAGTACTTC
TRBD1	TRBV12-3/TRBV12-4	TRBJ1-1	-	CASSMTGGTEAFF	TGTGCCAGCAGCATGACAGGGGGCACTGAAGCTTTCTTT
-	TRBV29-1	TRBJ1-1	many	CSVQPPEGATEAFF	TGCAGCGTTCAACCCCCAGAGGGAGCCACTGAAGCTTTCTTT
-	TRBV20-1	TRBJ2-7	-	CSASDQGRGPYEQYF	TGCAGTGCTAGCGACCAGGGGCGGGGCCCCTACGAGCAGTACTTC
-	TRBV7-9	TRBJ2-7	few	CASSPDATYEQYF	TGTGCCAGCAGCCCGGACGCTACCTACGAGCAGTACTTC
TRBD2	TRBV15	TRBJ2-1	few	CATSTPGLAGVNEQFF	TGTGCCACCAGCACCCCGGGACTAGCGGGAGTCAATGAGCAGTTCTTC
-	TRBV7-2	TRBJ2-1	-	CASSLALGHYNEQFF	TGTGCCAGCAGCTTAGCGTTGGGGCACTACAATGAGCAGTTCTTC
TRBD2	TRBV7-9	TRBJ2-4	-	CASSLVGGAKNIQYF	TGTGCCAGCAGCTTAGTGGGAGGGGCAAAAAACATTCAGTACTTC
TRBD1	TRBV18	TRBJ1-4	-	CASRQGASREKLFF	TGTGCCAGCCGACAGGGGGCATCGAGGGAAAAACTGTTTTTT
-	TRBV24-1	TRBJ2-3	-	CATREPSTDTQYF	TGTGCCACCAGAGAACCAAGCACAGATACGCAGTATTTT
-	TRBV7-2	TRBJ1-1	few	CASSLASTGITEAFF	TGTGCCAGCAGCTTAGCGTCTACAGGTATCACTGAAGCTTTCTTT
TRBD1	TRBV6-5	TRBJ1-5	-	CASSTGTGIQPQHF	TGTGCCAGCAGCACCGGGACAGGGATTCAGCCCCAGCATTTT
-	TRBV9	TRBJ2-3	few	CASSARQFTDTQYF	TGTGCCAGCAGCGCAAGACAGTTTACAGATACGCAGTATTTT
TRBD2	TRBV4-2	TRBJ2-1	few	CASREAGNNEQFF	TGTGCCAGCAGAGAAGCGGGAAACAATGAGCAGTTCTTC
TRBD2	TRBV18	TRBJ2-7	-	CASSPTSGITYEQYF	TGTGCCAGCTCACCCACTAGCGGGATAACCTACGAGCAGTACTTC
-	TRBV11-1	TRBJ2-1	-	CASSFPPPGQFF	TGTGCCAGCAGCTTCCCACCCCCGGGGCAGTTCTTC
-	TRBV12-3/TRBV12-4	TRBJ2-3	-	CASSWGADTQYF	TGTGCCAGCAGTTGGGGAGCAGATACGCAGTATTTT
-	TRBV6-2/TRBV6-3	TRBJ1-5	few	CASSYLVTDTISNQPQHF	TGTGCCAGCAGTTACTTGGTGACAGATACTATTAGCAATCAGCCCCAGCATTTT
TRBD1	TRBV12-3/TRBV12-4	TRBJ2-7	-	CASSSEGQGRYEQYF	TGTGCCAGCAGTTCCGAGGGACAGGGGCGCTACGAGCAGTACTTC
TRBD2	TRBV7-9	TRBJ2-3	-	CASSLTSGVRTDTQYF	TGTGCCAGCAGCTTAACTAGCGGGGTTCGCACAGATACGCAGTATTTT
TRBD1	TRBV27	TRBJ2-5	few	CASSLRMRQGHRETQYF	TGTGCCAGCAGTTTAAGGATGAGACAGGGTCATCGAGAGACCCAGTACTTC
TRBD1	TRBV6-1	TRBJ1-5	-	CASSAGTGSNQPQHF	TGTGCCAGCAGTGCCGGGACAGGGAGCAATCAGCCCCAGCATTTT
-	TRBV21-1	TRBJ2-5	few	CASSREDSDGTQYF	TGTGCCAGCAGCCGAGAGGACAGCGACGGGACCCAGTACTTC
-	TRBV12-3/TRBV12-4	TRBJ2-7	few	CASSLGGGGRLYEQYF	TGTGCCAGCAGTTTAGGAGGGGGCGGGAGGCTATACGAGCAGTACTTC
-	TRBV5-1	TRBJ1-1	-	CASSYERGSGSEAFF	TGCGCCAGCAGCTACGAAAGAGGGAGCGGGAGTGAAGCTTTCTTT
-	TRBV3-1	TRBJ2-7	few	CASSLPGGFEQYF	TGTGCCAGCAGCCTCCCCGGGGGCTTCGAGCAGTACTTC
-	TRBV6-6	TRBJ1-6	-	CASSYFLTGGNSPLHF	TGTGCCAGCAGTTACTTCCTGACAGGTGGAAATTCACCCCTCCACTTT
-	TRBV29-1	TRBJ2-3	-	CSVVSGTDTQYF	TGCAGCGTGGTTTCCGGCACAGATACGCAGTATTTT
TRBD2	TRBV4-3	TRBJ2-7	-	CASSPIAGDYEQYF	TGCGCCAGCAGCCCTATAGCGGGAGATTACGAGCAGTACTTC
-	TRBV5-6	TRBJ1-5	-	CASSQNVRGQPQHF	TGTGCCAGCAGCCAAAACGTGCGGGGTCAGCCCCAGCATTTT
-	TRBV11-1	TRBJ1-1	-	CASSSWGEAFF	TGTGCCAGCAGCTCTTGGGGTGAAGCTTTCTTT
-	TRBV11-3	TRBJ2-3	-	CASSLEHGLYTQYF	TGTGCCAGCAGCTTAGAACACGGATTGTATACGCAGTATTTT